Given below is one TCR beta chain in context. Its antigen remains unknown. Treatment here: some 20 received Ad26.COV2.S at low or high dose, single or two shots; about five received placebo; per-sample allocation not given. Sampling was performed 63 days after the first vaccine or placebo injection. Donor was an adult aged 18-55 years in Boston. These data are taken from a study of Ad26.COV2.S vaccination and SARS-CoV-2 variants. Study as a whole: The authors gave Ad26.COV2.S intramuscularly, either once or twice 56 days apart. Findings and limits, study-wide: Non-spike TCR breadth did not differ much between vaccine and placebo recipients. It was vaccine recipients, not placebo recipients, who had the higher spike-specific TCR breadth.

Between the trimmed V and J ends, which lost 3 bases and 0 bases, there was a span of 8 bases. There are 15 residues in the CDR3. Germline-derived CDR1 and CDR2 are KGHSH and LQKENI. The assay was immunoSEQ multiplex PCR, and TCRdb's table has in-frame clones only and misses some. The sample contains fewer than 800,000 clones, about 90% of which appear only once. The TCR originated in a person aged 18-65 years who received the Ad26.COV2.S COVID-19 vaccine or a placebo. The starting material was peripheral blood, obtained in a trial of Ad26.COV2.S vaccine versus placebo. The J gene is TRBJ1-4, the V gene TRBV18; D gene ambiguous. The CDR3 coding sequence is TGTGCCAGCTCACCCCGCGGCCCAACTAATGAAAAACTGTTTTTT. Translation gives CASSPRGPTNEKLFF.